This TCR beta chain was profiled in a study of tumor-infiltrating lymphocytes in primary liver carcinoma. A remark on this clonotype: The antigen remains undetermined. The junction differs from germline at one of its ends, possibly a read error.

Findings of the study overall: Because the samples were bulk unsorted, the study did not compare CD4+ and CD8+ repertoires.

The CDR3 totals 17 residues. Germline CDR1 is MNHEY and CDR2 is SVGEGT. Extraction also yielded germline DNA, while blood RNA was obtained from unsorted whole blood. Constant-region priming of about 0.5 ug total RNA yielded TCR beta cDNA. Construction of TCR beta libraries relied on three successive nested multiplex PCR rounds employing slightly modified ARM-PCR. In the first two PCR rounds, TRBV1-TRBV30 forward primers were paired with a C-beta reverse primer, and each round lasted roughly 9 cycles. TCRdb analysed the multiplex PCR reads with MiXCR anew, one entry per CDR3 protein. The repertoire includes 300,000 to 400,000 distinct CDR3 sequences, almost 65% of them detected once, and 5.5% to 7% sits in the top ten.

The clonotype comes from a man aged 40-50 years with primary liver carcinoma and hepatitis B virus infection. V and J are TRBV6-2 or TRBV6-3 and TRBJ1-5; D remains unclear. Sequencing used peripheral blood. This CDR3 is CASSYSRCFSATQPQHF. CDR3 DNA: TGTGCCAGCAGTTACTCCCGATGCTTCTCAGCAACGCAGCCCCAACATTTT.